This is a list of T cell receptor beta chains from one sample in a study of T-cell memory formation after mild COVID-19. TCRdb redid the calling of the 5' RACE reads with MiXCR, one entry per CDR3 protein. The table has 200,000 to 300,000 distinct CDR3 sequences, 15% to 20% seen once. Material: PBMCs or a T cell subset sorted from them (not recorded which). The receptor source for this set is a man aged 18 to 29 who had mild COVID-19 (a few samples of this study predate the infection). Cell type and time point are not known. CDR3s include the opening cysteine and the closing phenylalanine or tryptophan. A D gene is named only where the DNA matches it firmly. Expanded clones are given a class, and other clones once, few, many or no size at all.

D gene: NA
clone size: many
V gene: TRBV6-5
J gene: TRBJ2-3
CDR3 protein: CASSYGATFTDTQYF
CDR3 DNA: TGTGCCAGCAGTTACGGAGCGACATTCACAGATACGCAGTATTTT

D gene: NA
clone size: NA
V gene: TRBV2
J gene: TRBJ2-5
CDR3 protein: CASAALGRGRRETQYF
CDR3 DNA: TGTGCCAGCGCCGCCCTCGGCAGGGGGAGGAGAGAGACCCAGTACTTC

D gene: NA
clone size: NA
V gene: TRBV7-6
J gene: TRBJ1-2
CDR3 protein: CASSPEWGFGYTF
CDR3 DNA: TGTGCCAGCAGCCCCGAGTGGGGGTTTGGCTACACCTTC

D gene: TRBD1
clone size: NA
V gene: TRBV5-1
J gene: TRBJ2-7
CDR3 protein: CASSLRGQAWYEQYF
CDR3 DNA: TGCGCCAGCAGCTTGAGGGGACAGGCTTGGTACGAGCAGTACTTC

D gene: NA
clone size: NA
V gene: TRBV5-1
J gene: TRBJ2-3
CDR3 protein: CASSLVGGEGVQYF
CDR3 DNA: TGCGCCAGCAGCTTGGTAGGGGGGGAAGGCGTGCAGTATTTT

D gene: TRBD1
clone size: few
V gene: TRBV12-3/TRBV12-4
J gene: TRBJ1-6
CDR3 protein: CASRRGFDSPLHF
CDR3 DNA: TGTGCCAGCCGCAGGGGGTTCGATTCACCCCTCCACTTT

D gene: NA
clone size: NA
V gene: TRBV12-3/TRBV12-4
J gene: TRBJ1-2
CDR3 protein: CASSLQGSAYGYTF
CDR3 DNA: TGTGCCAGCAGTTTACAGGGGTCGGCCTATGGCTACACCTTC

D gene: TRBD1
clone size: NA
V gene: TRBV20-1
J gene: TRBJ2-2
CDR3 protein: CSARGTGGSTGELFF
CDR3 DNA: TGCAGTGCTAGGGGGACAGGGGGTAGCACCGGGGAGCTGTTTTTT

D gene: NA
clone size: few
V gene: TRBV20-1
J gene: TRBJ2-3
CDR3 protein: CSASTYSQGNTQYF
CDR3 DNA: TGCAGTGCTAGCACGTACTCTCAGGGGAATACGCAGTATTTT

D gene: NA
clone size: few
V gene: TRBV12-3/TRBV12-4
J gene: TRBJ2-3
CDR3 protein: CASRVGTDTQYF
CDR3 DNA: TGTGCCAGCAGGGTGGGCACAGATACGCAGTATTTT

D gene: NA
clone size: NA
V gene: TRBV29-1
J gene: TRBJ1-6
CDR3 protein: CSARQDYNSPLHF
CDR3 DNA: TGCAGCGCGCGACAGGATTATAATTCACCCCTCCACTTT

D gene: TRBD2
clone size: NA
V gene: TRBV12-3/TRBV12-4
J gene: TRBJ2-3
CDR3 protein: CASSFPLAGSTDTQYF
CDR3 DNA: TGTGCCAGCAGTTTTCCCCTAGCGGGAAGCACAGATACGCAGTATTTT

D gene: NA
clone size: few
V gene: TRBV6-5
J gene: TRBJ2-7
CDR3 protein: CASSYSGGGRVEQYF
CDR3 DNA: TGTGCCAGCAGTTACTCGGGCGGGGGCCGGGTCGAGCAGTACTTC

D gene: NA
clone size: many
V gene: TRBV20-1
J gene: TRBJ2-3
CDR3 protein: CSARLLDTQYF
CDR3 DNA: TGCAGTGCCAGACTACTAGATACGCAGTATTTT

D gene: NA
clone size: few
V gene: TRBV5-1
J gene: TRBJ2-3
CDR3 protein: CASSFRGSGPDTQYF
CDR3 DNA: TGCGCCAGCAGCTTCCGAGGGAGCGGGCCCGATACGCAGTATTTT

D gene: TRBD2
clone size: many
V gene: TRBV7-2
J gene: TRBJ2-1
CDR3 protein: CASSYRLAGGSYNEQFF
CDR3 DNA: TGTGCCAGCAGTTACCGACTAGCGGGGGGTTCCTACAATGAGCAGTTCTTC

D gene: TRBD1
clone size: NA
V gene: TRBV20-1
J gene: TRBJ2-7
CDR3 protein: CSANDRGSYEQYF
CDR3 DNA: TGCAGTGCTAACGACAGGGGATCCTACGAGCAGTACTTC

D gene: TRBD1
clone size: NA
V gene: TRBV3-1
J gene: TRBJ2-7
CDR3 protein: CASSRRGLGTGTAEQYF
CDR3 DNA: TGTGCCAGCAGCCGTCGGGGCCTAGGGACAGGGACAGCCGAGCAGTACTTC

D gene: TRBD2
clone size: many
V gene: TRBV7-2
J gene: TRBJ2-1
CDR3 protein: CASSLGTSGYNEQFF
CDR3 DNA: TGTGCCAGCAGCTTAGGGACTAGCGGATACAATGAGCAGTTCTTC

D gene: TRBD2
clone size: NA
V gene: TRBV6-6
J gene: TRBJ2-1
CDR3 protein: CASSYSKLAGGYEQFF
CDR3 DNA: TGTGCCAGCAGTTACTCGAAACTAGCGGGGGGCTATGAGCAGTTCTTC

D gene: TRBD2
clone size: few
V gene: TRBV7-2
J gene: TRBJ2-5
CDR3 protein: CASSGGAGSEETQYF
CDR3 DNA: TGTGCCAGCTCGGGGGGGGCTGGGAGTGAGGAGACCCAGTACTTC

D gene: NA
clone size: NA
V gene: TRBV15
J gene: TRBJ2-7
CDR3 protein: CATSREVRGLGEQYF
CDR3 DNA: TGTGCCACCAGCAGGGAGGTCCGAGGACTTGGGGAGCAGTACTTC

D gene: NA
clone size: many
V gene: TRBV5-4
J gene: TRBJ2-3
CDR3 protein: CASSLTPRTTDTQYF
CDR3 DNA: TGTGCCAGCAGCTTGACGCCGAGAACCACAGATACGCAGTATTTT

D gene: TRBD2
clone size: many
V gene: TRBV12-3/TRBV12-4
J gene: TRBJ2-1
CDR3 protein: CASRPTSGGFNEQFF
CDR3 DNA: TGTGCCAGCAGGCCTACTAGCGGGGGCTTCAATGAGCAGTTCTTC

D gene: NA
clone size: few
V gene: TRBV7-2
J gene: TRBJ2-3
CDR3 protein: CASSPRAPDTQYF
CDR3 DNA: TGTGCCAGCAGCCCCCGGGCCCCGGATACGCAGTATTTT

D gene: NA
clone size: NA
V gene: TRBV5-1
J gene: TRBJ1-4
CDR3 protein: CASSLDSANEKLFF
CDR3 DNA: TGCGCCAGCAGCTTGGATTCTGCTAATGAAAAACTGTTTTTT

D gene: TRBD2
clone size: few
V gene: TRBV7-3
J gene: TRBJ2-5
CDR3 protein: CASSRFGLADQETQYF
CDR3 DNA: TGTGCCAGCAGCCGGTTCGGGCTAGCGGATCAAGAGACCCAGTACTTC

D gene: NA
clone size: NA
V gene: TRBV7-9
J gene: TRBJ2-2
CDR3 protein: CASNPDSLNTGELFF
CDR3 DNA: TGTGCCAGCAACCCAGACAGCCTCAATACCGGGGAGCTGTTTTTT

D gene: NA
clone size: NA
V gene: TRBV5-6
J gene: TRBJ1-5
CDR3 protein: CASSSGVSNQPQHF
CDR3 DNA: TGTGCCAGCAGCTCGGGTGTAAGCAATCAGCCCCAGCATTTT